The clone carrying this TCR beta chain turned up a few times. Its target is unknown. Sample-barcoded 5' priming and a J-beta primer mix drove a second PCR of 7 to 11 cycles. MiXCR, applied by TCRdb to the 5' RACE reads, yields one record per CDR3 protein. The table lists 1,300,000 or so distinct CDR3 sequences, 59% of them singletons. The data are from a study of blood T cells in healthy people across ages. Study-level findings and limits: Researchers deemed the diversity estimates from one million T cells underestimates. Long-lived donors had more naive CD4+ cells and higher diversity than aged donors.

Germline CDR1 SGHVS, CDR2 FQNEAQ. The CDR3 loop spans 14 amino acids. This chain uses TRBV7-8 with TRBJ2-5; D remains unclear. The J call may be in error: the DNA end matches TRBJ2-7 better. The clonotype was recovered from a man aged 18-30 years in good health. The sequencing sample was made of blood. CDR3 coding DNA: TGTGCCAGCAGCGGATCTTTGGCTTCCTACGAGCAGTACTTC. Translating gives CASSGSLASYEQYF.